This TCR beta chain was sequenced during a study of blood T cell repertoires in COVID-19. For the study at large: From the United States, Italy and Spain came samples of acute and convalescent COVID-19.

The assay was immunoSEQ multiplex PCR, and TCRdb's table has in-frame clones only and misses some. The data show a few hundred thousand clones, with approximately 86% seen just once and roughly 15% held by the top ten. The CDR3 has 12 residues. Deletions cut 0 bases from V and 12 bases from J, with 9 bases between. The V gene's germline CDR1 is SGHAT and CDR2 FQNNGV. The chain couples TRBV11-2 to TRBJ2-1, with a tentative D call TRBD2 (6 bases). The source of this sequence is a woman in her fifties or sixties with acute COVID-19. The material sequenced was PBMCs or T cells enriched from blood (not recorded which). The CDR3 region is CASSLDPGGQFF. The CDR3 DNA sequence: TGTGCCAGCAGCTTAGATCCCGGGGGGCAGTTCTTC.